This TCR beta chain was recorded in a study of regulatory T cells in long-lasting Graves disease. Regarding the study as a whole: Persistent disease was characterized by preferential usage of TRBV28, TRBJ1-2 and TRBJ2-5. Persistent cases of Graves' showed reduced TCR diversity relative to newly diagnosed patients. Public clonotype sharing was higher in persistent than newly diagnosed patients.

The CDR3 is made up of 12 amino acids. Germline CDR1 SQVTM, CDR2 ANQGSEA. The ends lost 6 bases at V and 1 base at J; junction bases unmatched: 3. With respect to this clonotype: Its target is not known.

Both iRepertoire HTBI primers and Arm-PCR of CDR3 regions were used to build the TCR beta libraries. Original analysis: Sample data revealed approximately 60 TRBV and more than 13 TRBJ segments. Via MiXCR, TCRdb re-called the multiplex PCR reads, giving one row per CDR3 protein. These V and J calls derive from TCRdb rather than the authors' analysis. The sample includes about 440,000 distinct CDR3 sequences, about 16% of them seen just once. The time point is: newly diagnosed GD, antithyroid drugs for less than 3 months. Following extraction of RNA from PBMCs, that RNA was used to make the TCR library. The sample was also reused in another study, on T cells in Graves' hyperthyroidism and ophthalmopathy.

This TCR came from a woman in her twenties or thirties with Graves disease. This chain connects TRBV29-1 to TRBJ2-7; 7 nucleotides agree with TRBD1. The sequences come from peripheral blood mononuclear cells (PBMCs), collected at new diagnosis, from a patient treated with antithyroid drugs. The DNA for the CDR3 is TGCAGCGTAGAGGACAGGTCCTACGAGCAGTACTTC. As protein: CSVEDRSYEQYF.